This TCR beta chain came from a study of long-term antiretroviral therapy in people with HIV. Version v3.0 of the immunoSEQ assay ran at survey level. Assay: immunoSEQ multiplex PCR; the TCRdb copy retains only in-frame clones and omits some. The sample contains tens of thousands of clones, roughly 93% of which appear only once. Trimming pared 2 bases from V and 0 bases from J, leaving 8 bases between. The CDR3 spans 15 residues. Germline CDR1 reads LNHNV; CDR2 reads YYDKDF (reference sequence). This sequence joins TRBV15 and TRBJ1-5; possible D gene TRBD1, 5 bases. The sequencing used unsorted PBMCs, collected roughly 7.1 years after starting antiretroviral therapy. The TCR sequence derives from a man in his forties or fifties with HIV. The CDR3 DNA reads TGTGCCACCAGCAGAACCCAGGGTAGCAATCAGCCCCAGCATTTT. Residues: CATSRTQGSNQPQHF.